These 23 T cell receptor beta chains were sequenced from one sample in a study of blood T cell repertoires in COVID-19 (dated by TCRdb to about 2020). The receptor library was made with the immunoSEQ multiplex PCR assay. TCRdb holds this immuneACCESS table with in-frame rearrangements only. Some clones are missing; in checked studies, unresolved V genes explain under half, and the rest has no known cause. Present in this sample are some 50,000 clones, over 75% of which were seen just once. The ten largest clones add up to approximately 15% of the sample. The material sequenced was peripheral blood. These receptor sequences come from a human donor in a cohort sampled during active COVID-19.

This chain connects TRBV29-1 to TRBJ2-5; TRBD2 agrees at 9 bases. The CDR3 extends over 12 amino acids. Germline CDR1 is SQVTM and CDR2 is ANQGSEA. V shed 5 bases, J shed 3 bases, and the junction held 1 base outside the gene matches. Here the CDR3 DNA reads TGCAGCGTTAGACTAGCGGAAGAGACCCAGTACTTC. Amino acid sequence: CSVRLAEETQYF.

The chain carries TRBV18 and TRBJ2-1; D is uncertain. The V gene's germline CDR1 is KGHSH and CDR2 LQKENI. The length of the CDR3 is 15 residues. V was pared by 3 bases and J by 9 bases, with 18 bases between. CDR3 protein: CASSPDMARSVEQFF. As DNA, the CDR3 is TGTGCCAGCTCACCCGACATGGCTCGATCAGTTGAGCAGTTCTTC. Complete variable domain (other parts from reference TRBV18 and TRBJ2-1): NAGVMQNPRHLVRRRGQEARLRCSPMKGHSHVYWYRQLPEEGLKFMVYLQKENIIDESGMPKERFSAEFPKEGPSILRIQQVVRGDSAAYFCASSPDMARSVEQFFGPGTRLTVL.

This clone was seen a single time. The J gene is TRBJ2-7, the V gene TRBV19; 12 positions agree with TRBD2. The CDR3 totals 15 residues. Trimming removed 5 bases from V and 2 bases from J; junction bases left unmatched: 4. Germline assignment: CDR1 LNHDA and CDR2 SQIVND (reference sequence). The CDR3 region is CASSPGLAGPYEQYF. The CDR3 region has the DNA TGTGCCAGTAGTCCCGGACTAGCGGGACCCTACGAGCAGTACTTC.

This clone is a singleton in its sample. The chain couples TRBV6-6 to TRBJ2-5, with 7 bases fitting TRBD2. The V segment lost 1 base and the J segment 3 bases; nucleotides outside the gene matches: 2. The CDR3 loop spans 14 amino acids. CDR1 and CDR2 (germline): MNHNY, SVGAGI (reference sequence). CDR3 bases: TGTGCCAGCAGTTACTGGGGGGGAAAAGAGACCCAGTACTTC. Amino acids: CASSYWGGKETQYF.

Here the CDR3 DNA reads TGTGCCAGCAGCTCGGGACTTGGGGGGACCGGGGAGCTGTTTTTT. Amino acid sequence: CASSSGLGGTGELFF. The chain has TRBV7-2 and TRBJ2-2, with D perhaps TRBD2 (6 bases). Germline V gene data show CDR1 as SGHTA and CDR2 as FQGNSA. This CDR3 region has 15 residues. Between the trimmed V and J ends, which lost 4 bases and 5 bases, there was a span of 14 bases.

The genes are TRBV29-1 and TRBJ1-1; TRBD1 matches at 7 bases. Germline CDR1 and CDR2: SQVTM and ANQGSEA. V shed 3 bases, J shed 3 bases, and the junction held 10 bases outside the gene matches. The CDR3 runs 15 residues. This CDR3 reads CSVDRGQGVHTEAFF. Here the CDR3 DNA reads TGCAGCGTTGATCGGGGCCAGGGGGTACACACTGAAGCTTTCTTT.

This clone was seen a handful of times. This sequence joins TRBV14 and TRBJ1-4; D remains ambiguous. Germline CDR1 is SGHDN and CDR2 is FVKESK. The ends were cut back, 2 bases at V and 7 bases at J, with 5 bases in the middle. This CDR3 has 12 amino acids. The CDR3 spells CASSQNSEKLFF. The DNA for the CDR3 is TGTGCCAGCAGCCAAAACAGTGAAAAACTGTTTTTT.

The chain recombines TRBV19 with TRBJ1-5; 8 bases align to TRBD1. The CDR3 is 16 amino acids. From germline, CDR1 is LNHDA and CDR2 SQIVND (reference sequence). Unmatched junction bases numbered 12, after V lost 2 bases and J lost 9 bases. DNA of the CDR3: TGTGCCAGTAGTATAAGTGACAGGGGTTCCCTTAGGCCCCAGCATTTT. It is translated as CASSISDRGSLRPQHF.

V and J are TRBV28 and TRBJ1-2; tentatively, D is TRBD1 (5 bases). The V and J ends lost 2 bases and 6 bases respectively, with 10 bases between them. The CDR3 extends over 13 amino acids. The germline gives CDR1 MDHEN, CDR2 SYDVKM. DNA of the CDR3: TGTGCCAGCAGTTTACGGTGGGGGGATGGCTACACCTTC. This codes for CASSLRWGDGYTF.

This sequence joins TRBV5-8 and TRBJ2-5; possibly TRBD1 for D (5 bases). The CDR3 covers 14 residues. Germline V gene lookup returns CDR1 SGHTS and CDR2 YDEGEE. Deletions cut 0 bases from V and 5 bases from J, with 11 bases between. The CDR3 DNA follows: TGTGCCAGCAGCTTGGGACAGCTTTCGGAGACCCAGTACTTC. It specifies CASSLGQLSETQYF. Full variable domain (outside the CDR3, taken from reference TRBV5-8 and TRBJ2-5): EAGVTQSPTHLIKTRGQQATLRCSPISGHTSVYWYQQALGLGLQFLLWYDEGEERNRGNFPPRFSGRQFPNYSSELNVNALELEDSALYLCASSLGQLSETQYFGPGTRLLVL.

The chain joins TRBV6-5 to TRBJ2-1, with D perhaps TRBD1 (6 bases). V was trimmed by 3 bases and J by 7 bases, leaving 16 bases between them. This CDR3 is 15 amino acids long. Germline CDR1 reads MNHEY; CDR2 reads SVGAGI. CDR3 in DNA: TGTGCCAGCAGTTATTTACTAGGGGGAGTTAATGAGCAGTTCTTC. Its translation is CASSYLLGGVNEQFF.

The chain carries TRBV5-6 and TRBJ2-3; unclear D gene. V was trimmed by 3 bases and J by 2 bases, leaving 10 bases between them. Germline assignment: CDR1 SGHDT and CDR2 YYEEEE. The CDR3 has 14 residues. The DNA for the CDR3 is TGTGCCAGCAGCTCCACCAGGTACACAGATACGCAGTATTTT. Amino acids: CASSSTRYTDTQYF.

V and J are TRBV6-6 and TRBJ1-5, with 7 bases matching TRBD1. The CDR3 totals 14 residues. With 0 bases clipped from V and 5 bases from J, the junction kept 1 base outside the gene matches. Germline V gives CDR1 MNHNY, CDR2 SVGAGI (reference sequence). The CDR3 region has the DNA TGTGCCAGCAGTTACTCAGGGGGCGATCAGCCCCAGCATTTT. Its translation is CASSYSGGDQPQHF.

The V call is TRBV27, the J call TRBJ1-1, with D perhaps TRBD1 (6 bases). Germline CDR1 and CDR2: MNHEY and SMNVEV (reference sequence). This CDR3 spans 15 amino acids. V was trimmed by 7 bases and J by 1 base, leaving 16 bases between them. Here the CDR3 reads CASKGGALGNTEAFF. Written as DNA, the CDR3 is TGTGCCAGCAAGGGGGGGGCCTTAGGGAACACTGAAGCTTTCTTT.

The V and J genes are TRBV5-6 and TRBJ2-4, with 7 bases identical to TRBD1. V shed 1 base and J 4 bases; nucleotides not matched to a gene: 8. There are 16 residues in the CDR3. The germline V gene has CDR1 SGHDT and CDR2 YYEEEE. CDR3 residues: CASSLLAGTAKNIQYF. CDR3 coding DNA: TGTGCCAGCAGCTTGCTGGCCGGGACAGCAAAAAACATTCAGTACTTC.

The rearrangement links TRBV5-4 to TRBJ2-1; D unresolved. The CDR3 is 14 residues long. Germline assignment: CDR1 SGHNT and CDR2 YYREEE (reference sequence). V lost 2 bases and J lost 5, with 11 bases in between. The chain's CDR3 is CASSLYRKNNEQFF. Here the CDR3 DNA reads TGTGCCAGCAGCTTATACAGAAAGAACAATGAGCAGTTCTTC.

This chain uses TRBV27 with TRBJ2-7; 11 bases are shared with TRBD1. CDR1 and CDR2 (germline): MNHEY, SMNVEV (reference sequence). V lost 4 bases to trimming and J lost 4 bases; unmatched junction nucleotides: 6. The CDR3 is 15 amino acids. CDR3 coding DNA: TGTGCCAGCAGTTCCTCCGGGACAGGGGGATACGAGCAGTACTTC. Encoded protein: CASSSSGTGGYEQYF.

The chain links TRBV29-1 to TRBJ2-3, with D possibly matching TRBD2 (6 bases). V lost 6 bases to trimming and J lost 0 bases, with 13 bases between them. This CDR3 comprises 14 residues. Germline-derived CDR1 and CDR2 are SQVTM and ANQGSEA. The CDR3 DNA follows: TGCAGCGTCGGGGACTCGTCTAGCACAGATACGCAGTATTTT. Its protein product is CSVGDSSSTDTQYF.

This clone occurred once. J is TRBJ1-4 and V is TRBV5-1, with 7 bases lining up with TRBD1. There are 14 residues in the CDR3. With 3 bases clipped from V and 4 bases from J, the junction kept 3 bases outside the gene matches. Germline values: CDR1 SGHRS, CDR2 YFSETQ. The CDR3 DNA reads as TGCGCCAGCAGCTCCGGGACAGTTAATGAAAAACTGTTTTTT. Translating gives CASSSGTVNEKLFF.

The chain has TRBV7-3 and TRBJ2-1; D is perhaps TRBD2 (5 bases). The CDR3 is made up of 16 amino acids. CDR1 is SGHTA and CDR2 is FQGTGA in the germline V gene. Trimming pared 2 bases from V and 6 bases from J, leaving 17 bases between. CDR3: CASSLCSLVAVNEQFF. CDR3 DNA: TGTGCCAGCAGCTTATGTTCACTAGTAGCTGTCAATGAGCAGTTCTTC.

The J gene is TRBJ1-5, the V gene TRBV6-1, with unresolved D. The germline V and J ends were trimmed by 2 bases and 2 bases, with 4 bases remaining between them. CDR1 is MNHNS, CDR2 SASEGT, per germline. The CDR3 covers 13 residues. This chain's CDR3 is CASSEHGNQPQHF. DNA for the CDR3: TGTGCCAGCAGTGAACATGGCAATCAGCCCCAGCATTTT.

This chain joins TRBV28 and TRBJ1-1, with D perhaps TRBD1 (6 bases). The germline V gene encodes CDR1 MDHEN and CDR2 SYDVKM. This CDR3 is 17 amino acids long. V was pared by 6 bases and J by 5 bases, with 25 bases between. Here the CDR3 reads CASSRPGGAWQGTEAFF. The DNA for the CDR3 is TGTGCCAGCAGCCGCCCGGGGGGCGCTTGGCAGGGGACTGAAGCTTTCTTT.

The chain links TRBV11-2 to TRBJ2-2; tentatively, D is TRBD2 (6 bases). CDR1 SGHAT and CDR2 FQNNGV come from the germline V gene. CDR3 size: 15 residues. Trimming cost V 5 bases and J 6 bases, with 16 bases left between them. The CDR3 reads CASSQEGSGAGELFF. Written as DNA, the CDR3 is TGTGCCAGCAGCCAAGAAGGTTCGGGGGCCGGGGAGCTGTTTTTT.